Listed below are T cell receptor beta chains from one sample, sequenced in a study of T cell repertoires in aging, cancer and after chemotherapy. Using its own MiXCR run on the multiplex PCR reads, TCRdb lists one record per CDR3 protein. Here the sample spans over a thousand distinct CDR3 sequences, around 21% being singletons. Sequencing input: blood. Source of these receptors: a human donor with a solid tumor. CDR3s include the opening cysteine and the closing phenylalanine or tryptophan. Each record gives: clone size, J gene, D gene, V gene, CDR3 DNA, CDR3 protein. D genes are given only for firm matches. Size values are once, few and many counts, or a class for expanded clones, and some rows have none.

size: medium-sized
J: TRBJ1-5
D: NA
V: TRBV18
DNA: TGTGCCAGCTCTAAAGGGAGGGGCCCGGATCAGCCCCAGCATTTT
CDR3: CASSKGRGPDQPQHF

size: once
J: TRBJ1-1
D: TRBD1
V: TRBV28
DNA: TGTGCCAGCAGGTTTCCCCTGGGGACAGGCAAAACCGACAGGAGCAGTGAAGCTTTCTTT
CDR3: CASRFPLGTGKTDRSSEAFF

size: large
J: TRBJ2-1
D: NA
V: TRBV4-3
DNA: TGCGCCAGCAGCCGGTCAGGACGGGATGAGCAGTTCTTC
CDR3: CASSRSGRDEQFF

size: medium-sized
J: TRBJ1-4
D: NA
V: TRBV2
DNA: TGTGCCAGCAGTCAGACCACGAAACTGTTTTTT
CDR3: CASSQTTKLFF

size: medium-sized
J: TRBJ2-3
D: TRBD1
V: TRBV5-4
DNA: TGTGCCAGCAGCCTCGGAAGAGGGACAGGGCCCCGCACAGATACGCAGTATTTT
CDR3: CASSLGRGTGPRTDTQYF

size: large
J: TRBJ1-5
D: NA
V: TRBV6-4
DNA: TGTGCCAGCAGAACTCCTGGTTGGGTCAATCAGCCCCAGCATTTT
CDR3: CASRTPGWVNQPQHF

size: medium-sized
J: TRBJ2-1
D: NA
V: TRBV6-2/TRBV6-3
DNA: TGTGCCAGCAGTTTCGGGACTCGGGGCAATGAGCAGTTCTTC
CDR3: CASSFGTRGNEQFF

size: large
J: TRBJ2-1
D: TRBD2
V: TRBV10-3
DNA: TGTGCCATCAGTGAAGAACTAGCGTCTTCGGATGAGCAGTTCTTC
CDR3: CAISEELASSDEQFF

size: large
J: TRBJ2-3
D: TRBD2
V: TRBV6-4
DNA: TGTGCCAGCAGCCGGGAGGGATCCCCAGATACGCAGTATTTT
CDR3: CASSREGSPDTQYF

size: medium-sized
J: TRBJ2-7
D: NA
V: TRBV7-6
DNA: TGTGCCAGCAGCCCCGTCGGGGGAAGGGCCTACGAGCAGTACTTC
CDR3: CASSPVGGRAYEQYF

size: medium-sized
J: TRBJ1-2
D: TRBD1
V: TRBV12-3/TRBV12-4
DNA: TGTGCCAGCAGTTCCTCTCCAGGGACAGGCTATGGCTACACCTTC
CDR3: CASSSSPGTGYGYTF

size: NA
J: TRBJ1-1
D: NA
V: TRBV12-3/TRBV12-4
DNA: TGTGCCAGCAGTTTTCAGGGAGGTAACACTGAAGCTTTCTTT
CDR3: CASSFQGGNTEAFF

size: large
J: TRBJ2-7
D: NA
V: TRBV12-3/TRBV12-4
DNA: TGTGCCAGCAGCCTGGCAGGGGGGGCCTACGAGCAGTACTTC
CDR3: CASSLAGGAYEQYF

size: medium-sized
J: TRBJ2-7
D: TRBD2
V: TRBV18
DNA: TGTGCCAGCTCACCGGGCGGGGGGGTCCCCTACGAGCAGTACTTC
CDR3: CASSPGGGVPYEQYF

size: medium-sized
J: TRBJ2-7
D: NA
V: TRBV19
DNA: TGTGCCAGTAGTACCTGGGACGGCTCTTCAGAGCAGTACTTC
CDR3: CASSTWDGSSEQYF

size: NA
J: TRBJ2-5
D: TRBD1
V: TRBV7-2
DNA: TGTGCCAGCAGCTCCACAGGGGTCCAAGAGACCCAGTACTTC
CDR3: CASSSTGVQETQYF

size: NA
J: TRBJ2-7
D: NA
V: TRBV5-3
DNA: TGTGCCAGAAGCCCGGGACATGCGGGCGAGCAGTACTTC
CDR3: CARSPGHAGEQYF

size: medium-sized
J: TRBJ2-6
D: TRBD2
V: TRBV13
DNA: TGTGCCAGCAGCGATCCCGGGGGGTACTACTCTGGGGCCAACGTCCTGACTTTC
CDR3: CASSDPGGYYSGANVLTF

size: NA
J: TRBJ1-2
D: NA
V: TRBV2
DNA: TGTGCCAGAAGGGAGTCCGGGCTCTATGGCTACACCTTC
CDR3: CARRESGLYGYTF

size: NA
J: TRBJ1-1
D: NA
V: TRBV19
DNA: TGTGCCAGTAGTATTCGGGCCCCAGGAGCCGGGTTTGGAGCTTTCTTT
CDR3: CASSIRAPGAGFGAFF

size: medium-sized
J: TRBJ2-1
D: NA
V: TRBV6-2/TRBV6-3
DNA: TGTGCCACCGCCAGGGCGTACAATGAGCAGTTCTTC
CDR3: CATARAYNEQFF

size: NA
J: TRBJ1-5
D: TRBD1
V: TRBV5-1
DNA: TGCGCCAGCAGCTTGGGTACAGGGGGCTTCGGTCATCCCCAGCATTTT
CDR3: CASSLGTGGFGHPQHF

size: medium-sized
J: TRBJ1-5
D: TRBD1
V: TRBV19
DNA: TGTGCCAGTACCGCTGGACAGGGGGCTGTTCAGCCCCAGCATTTT
CDR3: CASTAGQGAVQPQHF

size: medium-sized
J: TRBJ1-1
D: NA
V: TRBV30
DNA: TGTGCCTGGAGTTGGGTTTCCACTGAAGCTTTCTTT
CDR3: CAWSWVSTEAFF

size: few
J: TRBJ2-4
D: TRBD2
V: TRBV7-2
DNA: TGTGCCAGCAGCTTCAGTAGCGGGGGGGCCCCCGCCAAAAACATTCAGTACTTC
CDR3: CASSFSSGGAPAKNIQYF

size: medium-sized
J: TRBJ2-7
D: NA
V: TRBV20-1
DNA: TGCAGTGCTAGAGATCAAGGGACTCCACGGAGCCACGAGCAGTACTTC
CDR3: CSARDQGTPRSHEQYF

size: medium-sized
J: TRBJ2-7
D: NA
V: TRBV27
DNA: TGTGCCAGCAGTCAAGGGGCCAGGGTTTACGAGCAGTACTTC
CDR3: CASSQGARVYEQYF

size: once
J: TRBJ2-1
D: TRBD2
V: TRBV5-3
DNA: TGTGCCAGCGGTGCTGGGCGCGGGGGGAACTACAATGAGCAGTTCTTC
CDR3: CASGAGRGGNYNEQFF

size: few
J: TRBJ2-2
D: NA
V: TRBV6-5
DNA: TGTGCCAGCAGTGCGAGGCAGACAACGAACACCGGGGAGCTGTTTTTT
CDR3: CASSARQTTNTGELFF

size: NA
J: TRBJ1-1
D: TRBD1
V: TRBV14
DNA: TGTGCCAGCAGCCAGCAGGGGGCCCGGAGGGACACTGAAGCTTTCTTT
CDR3: CASSQQGARRDTEAFF

size: few
J: TRBJ2-3
D: NA
V: TRBV20-1
DNA: TGCAGTGCGCACGCCCGGACACTAAGCACAGATACGCAGTATTTT
CDR3: CSAHARTLSTDTQYF

size: large
J: TRBJ1-5
D: NA
V: TRBV29-1
DNA: TGCAGCGTCGGGCGGGACCAGCCCCAGCATTTT
CDR3: CSVGRDQPQHF

size: medium-sized
J: TRBJ1-1
D: TRBD1
V: TRBV20-1
DNA: TGCAGTGCGTGGACAGGGGACACTGAAGCTTTCTTT
CDR3: CSAWTGDTEAFF

size: large
J: TRBJ2-1
D: NA
V: TRBV15
DNA: TGTGCCACCAGCAGGGACGTCAGTGAGCAGTTCTTC
CDR3: CATSRDVSEQFF

size: NA
J: TRBJ1-2
D: NA
V: TRBV4-1
DNA: TGCGCCAGCAGCCAAGGAGTAGGAGGAGGCTACACCTTC
CDR3: CASSQGVGGGYTF

size: NA
J: TRBJ2-7
D: TRBD1
V: TRBV27
DNA: TGTGCCAGCAGTGCCGGACAGGGTACCTACGAGCAGTACTTC
CDR3: CASSAGQGTYEQYF

size: medium-sized
J: TRBJ1-2
D: NA
V: TRBV27
DNA: TGTGCCAGCAGTTATCTTACAACTAACTATGGCTACACCTTC
CDR3: CASSYLTTNYGYTF

size: medium-sized
J: TRBJ1-1
D: NA
V: TRBV19
DNA: TGTGCCAGTAGGTACCAGGGGTCGAACACTGAAGCTTTCTTT
CDR3: CASRYQGSNTEAFF

size: NA
J: TRBJ1-2
D: TRBD1
V: TRBV5-1
DNA: TGCGCCAGCAGCCCTCCGGGACAGATGTATGGCTACACCTTC
CDR3: CASSPPGQMYGYTF

size: medium-sized
J: TRBJ2-2
D: NA
V: TRBV5-1
DNA: TGCGCCAGCAGCTTGAGCCCGGCCATGGGGGAGCTGTTTTTT
CDR3: CASSLSPAMGELFF

size: medium-sized
J: TRBJ2-1
D: TRBD2
V: TRBV6-5
DNA: TGTGCCAGCAGCCCTCTCACTAGCGGGGGGTTTTGGGAGCAGTTCTTC
CDR3: CASSPLTSGGFWEQFF

size: large
J: TRBJ2-1
D: NA
V: TRBV29-1
DNA: TGCAGCGTTGACCGAGGACAGTTCAGAGGCAATGAGCAGTTCTTC
CDR3: CSVDRGQFRGNEQFF

size: NA
J: TRBJ2-5
D: TRBD2
V: TRBV2
DNA: TGTGCCAGCTCAGTTGCGGGGGGGGGAAGAGAGACCCAGTACTTC
CDR3: CASSVAGGGRETQYF

size: large
J: TRBJ2-2
D: NA
V: TRBV6-5
DNA: TGTGCTGGGCGGGACTCCTTGAACACCGGGGAGCTGTTTTTT
CDR3: CAGRDSLNTGELFF